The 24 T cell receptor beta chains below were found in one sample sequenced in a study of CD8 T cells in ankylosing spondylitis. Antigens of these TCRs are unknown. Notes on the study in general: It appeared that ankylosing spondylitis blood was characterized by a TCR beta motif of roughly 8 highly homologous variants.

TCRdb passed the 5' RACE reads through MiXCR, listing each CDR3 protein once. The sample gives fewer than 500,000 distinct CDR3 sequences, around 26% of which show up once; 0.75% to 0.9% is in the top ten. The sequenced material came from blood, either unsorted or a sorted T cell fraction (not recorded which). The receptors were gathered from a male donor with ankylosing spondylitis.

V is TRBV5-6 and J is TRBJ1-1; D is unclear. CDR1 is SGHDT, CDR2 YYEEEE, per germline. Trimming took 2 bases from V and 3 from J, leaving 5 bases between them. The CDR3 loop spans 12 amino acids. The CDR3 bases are TGTGCCAGCAGCTTAACGCACACTGAAGCTTTCTTT. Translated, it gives CASSLTHTEAFF.

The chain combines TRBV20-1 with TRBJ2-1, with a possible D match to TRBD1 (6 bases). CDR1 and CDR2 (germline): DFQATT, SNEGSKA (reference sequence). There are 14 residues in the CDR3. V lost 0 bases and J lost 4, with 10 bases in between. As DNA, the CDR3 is TGCAGTGCTAGAGAGGGGGCTTGGTACAATGAGCAGTTCTTC. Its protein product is CSAREGAWYNEQFF.

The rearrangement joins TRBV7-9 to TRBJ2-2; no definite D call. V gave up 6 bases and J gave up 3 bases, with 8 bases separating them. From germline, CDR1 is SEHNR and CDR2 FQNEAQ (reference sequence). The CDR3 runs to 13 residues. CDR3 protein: CASRRADTGELFF. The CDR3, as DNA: TGTGCCAGCAGGCGAGCAGACACCGGGGAGCTGTTTTTT.

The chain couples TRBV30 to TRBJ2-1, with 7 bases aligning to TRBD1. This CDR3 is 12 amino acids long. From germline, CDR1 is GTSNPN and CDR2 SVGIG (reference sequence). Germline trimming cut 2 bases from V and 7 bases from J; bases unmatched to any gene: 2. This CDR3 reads CAWSKTGNEQFF. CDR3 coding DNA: TGTGCCTGGAGTAAGACAGGGAATGAGCAGTTCTTC.

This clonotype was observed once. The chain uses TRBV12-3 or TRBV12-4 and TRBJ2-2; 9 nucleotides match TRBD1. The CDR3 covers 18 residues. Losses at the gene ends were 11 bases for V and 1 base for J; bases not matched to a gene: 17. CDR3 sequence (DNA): TGTGCCTGCGGATCCCCCCGGGACAGGGAGAAGAACACCGGGGAGCTGTTTTTT. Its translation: CACGSPRDREKNTGELFF.

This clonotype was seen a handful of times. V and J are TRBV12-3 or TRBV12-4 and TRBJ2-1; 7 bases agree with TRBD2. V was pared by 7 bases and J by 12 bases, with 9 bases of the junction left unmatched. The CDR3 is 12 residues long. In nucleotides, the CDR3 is TGTGCCAGCACTCGTGGGAGGGCGGCGCAGTTCTTC. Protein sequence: CASTRGRAAQFF.

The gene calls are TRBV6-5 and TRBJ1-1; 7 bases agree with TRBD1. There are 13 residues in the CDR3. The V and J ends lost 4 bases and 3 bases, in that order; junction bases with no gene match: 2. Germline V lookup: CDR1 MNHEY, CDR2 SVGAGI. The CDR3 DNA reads TGTGCCAGCAGTTCGGGACAGCACACTGAAGCTTTCTTT. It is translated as CASSSGQHTEAFF.

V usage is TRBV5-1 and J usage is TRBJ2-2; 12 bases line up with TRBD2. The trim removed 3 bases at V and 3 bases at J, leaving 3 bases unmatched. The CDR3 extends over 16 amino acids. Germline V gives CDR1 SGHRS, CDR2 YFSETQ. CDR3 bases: TGCGCCAGCAGCTCTAGCGGGAGGGCGGACACCGGGGAGCTGTTTTTT. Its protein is CASSSSGRADTGELFF.

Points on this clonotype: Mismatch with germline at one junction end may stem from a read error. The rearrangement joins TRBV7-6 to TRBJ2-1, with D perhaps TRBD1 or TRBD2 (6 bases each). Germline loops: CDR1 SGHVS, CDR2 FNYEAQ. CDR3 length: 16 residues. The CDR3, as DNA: TGTGCCAGCAGCATAGCGGCCACAGGGAAATTGAATGAGCAGTTCTTC. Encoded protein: CASSIAATGKLNEQFF.

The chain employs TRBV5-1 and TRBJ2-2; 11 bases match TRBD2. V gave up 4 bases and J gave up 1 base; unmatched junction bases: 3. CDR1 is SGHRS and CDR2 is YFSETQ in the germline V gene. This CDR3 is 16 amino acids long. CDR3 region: CASSGTSGGNTGELFF. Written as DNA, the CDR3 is TGCGCCAGCAGCGGGACTAGCGGAGGGAACACCGGGGAGCTGTTTTTT. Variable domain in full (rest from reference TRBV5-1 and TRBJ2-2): KAGVTQTPRYLIKTRGQQVTLSCSPISGHRSVSWYQQTPGQGLQFLFEYFSETQRNKGNFPGRFSGRQFSNSRSEMNVSTLELGDSALYLCASSGTSGGNTGELFFGEGSRLTVL.

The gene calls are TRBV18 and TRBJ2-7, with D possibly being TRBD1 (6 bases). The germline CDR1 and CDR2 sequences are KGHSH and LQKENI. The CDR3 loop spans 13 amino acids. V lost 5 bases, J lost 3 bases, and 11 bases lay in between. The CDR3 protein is CASSYREGYEQYF. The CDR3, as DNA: TGTGCCAGCTCATACAGGGAAGGCTACGAGCAGTACTTC. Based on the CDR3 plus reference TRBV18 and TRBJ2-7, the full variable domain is NAGVMQNPRHLVRRRGQEARLRCSPMKGHSHVYWYRQLPEEGLKFMVYLQKENIIDESGMPKERFSAEFPKEGPSILRIQQVVRGDSAAYFCASSYREGYEQYFGPGTRLTVT.

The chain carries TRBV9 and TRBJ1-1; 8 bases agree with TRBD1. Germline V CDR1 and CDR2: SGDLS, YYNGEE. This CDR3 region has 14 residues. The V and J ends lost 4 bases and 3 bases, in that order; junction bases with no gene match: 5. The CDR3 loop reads CASSRTGMDTEAFF. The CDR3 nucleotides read TGTGCCAGCAGCCGGACAGGGATGGACACTGAAGCTTTCTTT.

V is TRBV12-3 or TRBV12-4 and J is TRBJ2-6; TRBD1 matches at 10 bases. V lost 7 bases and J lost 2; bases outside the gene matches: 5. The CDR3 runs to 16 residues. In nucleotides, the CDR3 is TGTGCCAGCAACCGTGGGACAGGGGCTGGGGCCAACGTCCTGACTTTC. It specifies CASNRGTGAGANVLTF.

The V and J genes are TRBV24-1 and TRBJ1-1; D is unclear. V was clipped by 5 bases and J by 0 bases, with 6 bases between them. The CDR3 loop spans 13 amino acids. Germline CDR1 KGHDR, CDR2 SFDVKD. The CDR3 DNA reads TGTGCCACCAGTGGCCCGTTGAACACTGAAGCTTTCTTT. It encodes CATSGPLNTEAFF.

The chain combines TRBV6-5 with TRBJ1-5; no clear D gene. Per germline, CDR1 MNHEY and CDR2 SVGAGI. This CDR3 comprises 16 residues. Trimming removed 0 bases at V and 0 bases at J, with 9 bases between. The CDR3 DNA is TGTGCCAGCAGTTACTCGATCGGCAATAGCAATCAGCCCCAGCATTTT. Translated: CASSYSIGNSNQPQHF.

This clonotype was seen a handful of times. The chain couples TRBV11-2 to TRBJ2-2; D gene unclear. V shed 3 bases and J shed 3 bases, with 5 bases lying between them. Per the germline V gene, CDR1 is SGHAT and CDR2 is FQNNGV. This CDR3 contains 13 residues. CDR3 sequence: CASSFPDTGELFF. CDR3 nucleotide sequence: TGTGCCAGCAGCTTCCCCGACACCGGGGAGCTGTTTTTT. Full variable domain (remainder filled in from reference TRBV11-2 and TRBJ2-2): EAGVAQSPRYKIIEKRQSVAFWCNPISGHATLYWYQQILGQGPKLLIQFQNNGVVDDSQLPKDRFSAERLKGVDSTLKIQPAKLEDSAVYLCASSFPDTGELFFGEGSRLTVL.

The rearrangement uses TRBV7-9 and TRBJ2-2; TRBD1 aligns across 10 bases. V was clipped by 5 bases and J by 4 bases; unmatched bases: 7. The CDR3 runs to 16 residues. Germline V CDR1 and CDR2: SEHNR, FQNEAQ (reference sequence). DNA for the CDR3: TGTGCCAGCAGCCCCAGGACAGGGGGAATCACCGGGGAGCTGTTTTTT. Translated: CASSPRTGGITGELFF.

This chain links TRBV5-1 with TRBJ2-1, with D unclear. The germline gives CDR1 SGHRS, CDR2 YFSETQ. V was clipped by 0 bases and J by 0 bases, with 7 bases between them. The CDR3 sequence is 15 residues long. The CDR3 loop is CASSLGMSSYNEQFF. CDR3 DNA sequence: TGCGCCAGCAGCTTGGGTATGAGCTCCTACAATGAGCAGTTCTTC.

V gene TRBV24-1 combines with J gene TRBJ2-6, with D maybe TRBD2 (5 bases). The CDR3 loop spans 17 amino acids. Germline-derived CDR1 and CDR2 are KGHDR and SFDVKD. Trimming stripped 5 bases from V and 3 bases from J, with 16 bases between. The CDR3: CATSGSPGLSGANVLTF. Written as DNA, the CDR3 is TGTGCCACCAGTGGATCACCCGGACTCAGTGGGGCCAACGTCCTGACTTTC.

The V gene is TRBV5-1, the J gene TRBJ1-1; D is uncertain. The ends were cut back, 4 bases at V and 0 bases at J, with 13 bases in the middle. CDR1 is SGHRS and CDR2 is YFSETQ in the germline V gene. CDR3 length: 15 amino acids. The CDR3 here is CASSLDPNLNTEAFF. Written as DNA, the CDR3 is TGCGCCAGCAGCCTGGACCCGAATTTGAACACTGAAGCTTTCTTT. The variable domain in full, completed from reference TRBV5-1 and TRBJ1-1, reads KAGVTQTPRYLIKTRGQQVTLSCSPISGHRSVSWYQQTPGQGLQFLFEYFSETQRNKGNFPGRFSGRQFSNSRSEMNVSTLELGDSALYLCASSLDPNLNTEAFFGQGTRLTVV.

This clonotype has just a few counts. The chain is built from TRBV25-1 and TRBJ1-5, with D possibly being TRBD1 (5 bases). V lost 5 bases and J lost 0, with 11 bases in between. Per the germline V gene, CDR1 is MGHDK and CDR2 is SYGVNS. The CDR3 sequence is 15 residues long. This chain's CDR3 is CASSSGVYSNQPQHF. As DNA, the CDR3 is TGTGCCAGCAGTTCGGGGGTTTATAGCAATCAGCCCCAGCATTTT.

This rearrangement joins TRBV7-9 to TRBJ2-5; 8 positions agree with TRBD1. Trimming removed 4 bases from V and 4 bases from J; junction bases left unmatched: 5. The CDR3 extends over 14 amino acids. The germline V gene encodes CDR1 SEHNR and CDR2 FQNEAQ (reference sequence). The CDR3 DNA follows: TGTGCCAGCAGCTCACGACAGGGGATAGAGACCCAGTACTTC. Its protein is CASSSRQGIETQYF.

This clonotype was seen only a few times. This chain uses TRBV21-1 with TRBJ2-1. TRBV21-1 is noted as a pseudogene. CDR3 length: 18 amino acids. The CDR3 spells CASSKERFGRPPYNEQFF. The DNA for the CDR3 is TGTGCCAGCAGCAAAGAAAGGTTTGGCAGGCCTCCCTACAATGAGCAGTTCTTC.

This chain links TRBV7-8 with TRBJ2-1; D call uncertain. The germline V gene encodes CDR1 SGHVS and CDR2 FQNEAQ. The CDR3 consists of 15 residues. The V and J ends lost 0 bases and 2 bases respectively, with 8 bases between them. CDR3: CASSLASTAYNEQFF. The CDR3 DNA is TGTGCCAGCAGCTTAGCGTCAACAGCCTACAATGAGCAGTTCTTC.